This TCR beta chain emerged from a study of long-term antiretroviral therapy in people with HIV. Study-wide findings and caveats: Repertoire dominance by clones expanded before ART was seen at all time points. Once patients were on ART, diversity went higher but still fell short of transplant donor controls.

It was version v3.0 of the immunoSEQ assay that was run at survey level. A per-sample goal of roughly 40,000-50,000 T-cell genomes was targeted by sequencing. Generated by immunoSEQ multiplex PCR, the TCRdb table keeps only in-frame clones and is missing some. The table includes fewer than 30,000 clones, 82% detected once. Turning to this clone: What it binds is not known.

Participants who had HIV were, without exception, treated in the United States. This CDR3 has 14 residues. V was trimmed by 6 bases and J by 9 bases, leaving 15 bases between them. The V gene's germline CDR1 is LNHDA and CDR2 SQIVND (reference sequence). The TCR comes from a young woman with HIV. The rearrangement links TRBV19 to TRBJ1-6, with D possibly TRBD1 on 6 matching bases. This material consisted of unsorted PBMCs, taken 1.1 years before starting antiretroviral therapy. In DNA, the CDR3 is TGTGCCAGTAGCCGGACAGAGCATACTTCACCCCTCCACTTT. Translation: CASSRTEHTSPLHF.